The 18 T cell receptor beta chains listed next were all sequenced from one sample in a study of cytomegalovirus exposure and HLA in healthy donors. In the PCR, 60 Vbeta and 13 Jbeta primers were used. The protocol was immunoSEQ multiplex PCR, while the TCRdb copy is restricted to in-frame clones and leaves out a portion. This repertoire shows 250,000 to 350,000 clones, roughly 89% found once; its top ten account for approximately 4.3%. Source material: PBMCs. The receptors were gathered from a man in his forties in good health and CMV-seropositive.

The rearrangement links TRBV27 to TRBJ2-7, with 7 bases lining up with TRBD1. CDR1 is MNHEY, CDR2 SMNVEV, per germline (reference sequence). The CDR3 totals 15 residues. V dropped 2 bases and J dropped 2; count of bases not matched to a gene: 6. CDR3 in amino acids: CASSLKQGITYEQYF. Written as DNA, the CDR3 is TGTGCCAGCAGTTTAAAACAGGGGATCACCTACGAGCAGTACTTC.

The chain employs TRBV28 and TRBJ1-1, with 7 positions matching TRBD1. J was trimmed by 1 base and V by 5 bases; bases with no gene match: 7. The germline CDR1 and CDR2 sequences are MDHEN and SYDVKM. This CDR3 contains 15 residues. In nucleotides, the CDR3 is TGTGCCAGCAGTCCCGGACAGGCTTCGAACACTGAAGCTTTCTTT. This sequence encodes CASSPGQASNTEAFF.

The genes are TRBV28 and TRBJ1-1, with 7 bases fitting TRBD1. Per germline, CDR1 MDHEN and CDR2 SYDVKM. The CDR3 runs 15 residues. J was trimmed by 0 bases and V by 5 bases; bases with no gene match: 6. The CDR3, as DNA: TGTGCCAGCAGTCGGGGGGGACAGCTGAACACTGAAGCTTTCTTT. Its protein product is CASSRGGQLNTEAFF.

J is TRBJ2-7 and V is TRBV14, with D unclear. Germline V CDR1 and CDR2: SGHDN, FVKESK. This CDR3 is 15 amino acids long. V lost 1 base and J lost 2, with 12 bases in between. CDR3 amino acids: CASSQGMAPTYEQYF. The CDR3, as DNA: TGTGCCAGCAGCCAAGGAATGGCCCCAACCTACGAGCAGTACTTC.

The rearrangement joins TRBV28 to TRBJ2-7; 8 bases line up with TRBD1. The CDR3 spans 14 residues. After removal of 8 bases from V and 0 bases from J, the junction contained 6 bases not matched to a gene. Germline V gives CDR1 MDHEN, CDR2 SYDVKM. The CDR3 loop reads CASGKTGASYEQYF. CDR3 nucleotides: TGTGCCAGCGGTAAGACAGGGGCCTCCTACGAGCAGTACTTC.

CDR3 protein: CASSPGTGVIEQYF. Here the CDR3 DNA reads TGTGCCAGCTCACCCGGGACAGGGGTTATCGAGCAGTACTTC. This chain links TRBV18 with TRBJ2-7; 10 positions agree with TRBD1. This CDR3 is built from 14 residues. Trimming at V came to 3 bases and at J to 6 bases, leaving 5 bases not matched to a gene. Per germline, CDR1 KGHSH and CDR2 LQKENI.

The V call is TRBV5-1, the J call TRBJ1-4; maybe TRBD1 (6 bases). Trimming took off 0 bases at V and 8 bases at J, with 17 bases between the two ends. Germline CDR1 reads SGHRS; CDR2 reads YFSETQ. This CDR3 contains 16 residues. In DNA, the CDR3 is TGCGCCAGCAGCTTGGGAGGACAGCCGACTCTAGAAAAACTGTTTTTT. This codes for CASSLGGQPTLEKLFF. The full variable domain, in which reference TRBV5-1 and TRBJ1-4 provide the parts outside the CDR3, is KAGVTQTPRYLIKTRGQQVTLSCSPISGHRSVSWYQQTPGQGLQFLFEYFSETQRNKGNFPGRFSGRQFSNSRSEMNVSTLELGDSALYLCASSLGGQPTLEKLFFGSGTQLSVL.

The table lists this clone with many counts. V gene TRBV19 combines with J gene TRBJ1-4, with 7 bases that match TRBD1. J gave up 2 bases and V 4 bases, and 4 bases lay outside the gene matches. The CDR3 runs 15 residues. CDR1 and CDR2 from the germline V gene are LNHDA and SQIVND (reference sequence). The CDR3 sequence is CASSTTTGTNEKLFF. The CDR3 coding sequence is TGTGCCAGTAGTACGACGACAGGGACTAATGAAAAACTGTTTTTT.

This clone was seen a few times. The chain recombines TRBV6-5 with TRBJ2-6; 8 bases are a match to TRBD1. Trimming took 4 bases from V and 4 from J; bases not matched to a gene: 3. CDR1 is MNHEY and CDR2 is SVGAGI in the germline V gene. The length of the CDR3 is 15 residues. The CDR3 nucleotides read TGTGCCAGCAGTTGGACAGGGACCGGGGCCAACGTCCTGACTTTC. Its protein is CASSWTGTGANVLTF.

The rearrangement joins TRBV11-2 to TRBJ1-1; D is undetermined. Trimming took 0 bases from V and 7 from J, leaving 12 bases between them. The CDR3 is 14 residues long. CDR1 and CDR2 (germline): SGHAT, FQNNGV. In nucleotides, the CDR3 is TGTGCCAGCAGCTTAGATCCAGTCGAGGGTGAAGCTTTCTTT. Translated, it gives CASSLDPVEGEAFF. The full variable domain, its missing parts supplied by reference TRBV11-2 and TRBJ1-1, is EAGVAQSPRYKIIEKRQSVAFWCNPISGHATLYWYQQILGQGPKLLIQFQNNGVVDDSQLPKDRFSAERLKGVDSTLKIQPAKLEDSAVYLCASSLDPVEGEAFFGQGTRLTVV.

The chain couples TRBV6-5 to TRBJ2-7; 7 nucleotides match TRBD2. V shed 6 bases and J 7 bases; nucleotides not matched to a gene: 12. The CDR3 is made up of 14 amino acids. Germline V gene data show CDR1 as MNHEY and CDR2 as SVGAGI. The CDR3 nucleotides read TGTGCCAGCAGAGGGAGGGCCGGGGTGAGAGAGCAGTACTTC. This codes for CASRGRAGVREQYF.

The chain links TRBV29-1 to TRBJ2-6, with D unclear. Germline CDR1 and CDR2: SQVTM and ANQGSEA. V gave up 1 base and J gave up 0 bases, with 7 bases separating them. The CDR3 contains 15 residues. The CDR3 DNA reads TGCAGCGTTGAAGGTTCGGTCTCTGGGGCCAACGTCCTGACTTTC. Translated, it gives CSVEGSVSGANVLTF. The full variable domain, with the rest looked up from reference TRBV29-1 and TRBJ2-6, is SAVISQKPSRDICQRGTSLTIQCQVDSQVTMMFWYRQQPGQSLTLIATANQGSEATYESGFVIDKFPISRPNLTFSTLTVSNMSPEDSSIYLCSVEGSVSGANVLTFGAGSRLTVL.

The chain combines TRBV19 with TRBJ2-2; D may be TRBD2 (6 bases). Trimming removed 9 bases from V and 1 base from J, with 12 bases in between. The CDR3 covers 14 residues. The germline gives CDR1 LNHDA, CDR2 SQIVND (reference sequence). DNA of the CDR3: TGTGCCAGCGAGCGGGCTATGAACACCGGGGAGCTGTTTTTT. It codes for CASERAMNTGELFF.

The chain employs TRBV18 and TRBJ2-6, with D unclear. Germline V lookup: CDR1 KGHSH, CDR2 LQKENI. This CDR3 contains 16 residues. The V gene lost 1 base and the J gene lost 1 base, with 8 bases spanning the gap. The CDR3, as DNA: TGTGCCAGCTCACCACAAAGGAGTTCTGGGGCCAACGTCCTGACTTTC. Amino acids: CASSPQRSSGANVLTF.

The chain is built from TRBV5-1 and TRBJ2-2, with no clear D. This CDR3 is 15 amino acids long. In germline, CDR1 is SGHRS, CDR2 YFSETQ. The V gene lost 1 base and the J gene lost 1 base, with 8 bases spanning the gap. The CDR3 protein is CASSLSPLNTGELFF. CDR3 bases: TGCGCCAGCAGCTTGTCTCCCCTGAACACCGGGGAGCTGTTTTTT.

V gene TRBV25-1 combines with J gene TRBJ2-1; D remains ambiguous. Trimming took 4 bases from V and 2 from J, leaving 6 bases between them. Germline V gene data show CDR1 as MGHDK and CDR2 as SYGVNS. The CDR3 length is 13 residues. The CDR3 DNA sequence: TGTGCCAGCAGTGGTATTACCTACAATGAGCAGTTCTTC. Amino acid sequence: CASSGITYNEQFF. Drawing the rest from reference TRBV25-1 and TRBJ2-1, the complete variable domain is EADIYQTPRYLVIGTGKKITLECSQTMGHDKMYWYQQDPGMELHLIHYSYGVNSTEKGDLSSESTVSRIRTEHFPLTLESARPSHTSQYLCASSGITYNEQFFGPGTRLTVL.

The chain employs TRBV30 and TRBJ2-1; TRBD2 matches at 13 bases. CDR3 length: 16 residues. Per the germline V gene, CDR1 is GTSNPN and CDR2 is SVGIG (reference sequence). Trimming removed 1 base from V and 8 bases from J; junction bases left unmatched: 8. The CDR3 sequence: CAWSAPGTSGKHEQFF. The CDR3 nucleotides are TGTGCCTGGAGTGCCCCCGGGACTAGCGGGAAACATGAGCAGTTCTTC.

The J gene is TRBJ2-3, the V gene TRBV27, with D possibly being TRBD2 (6 bases). Germline V gene lookup returns CDR1 MNHEY and CDR2 SMNVEV (reference sequence). CDR3 size: 18 residues. Trimming left V 8 bases short and J 1 base short, with 25 bases between. In nucleotides, the CDR3 is TGTGCCAGCGCTAACTTGGGAGGAGGGAGCAGGGGCACAGATACGCAGTATTTT. This gives the protein CASANLGGGSRGTDTQYF.